A single sample is the source of the 24 T cell receptor beta chains below, sequenced in a study of T cell clonality in common variable immunodeficiency. Whole-study results and caveats: In common variable immunodeficiency, TCR beta chains reportedly carried fewer deletions and N-nucleotide insertions.

This table comes from immunoSEQ multiplex PCR, and its TCRdb copy is limited to in-frame clones, with some not included. The sample has some 28,000 clones, none seen only once. Their antigen targets remain unknown. Sequenced: peripheral blood mononuclear cells. These TCRs come from a human donor with common variable immunodeficiency.

This clone was counted ten times or more. From the germline J gene comes the end of the CDR3, since the read stops 3 residues before it. The J gene is TRBJ2-5, the V gene TRBV5-6; D is ambiguous. From germline, CDR1 is SGHDT and CDR2 YYEEEE. The CDR3 is made up of 11 amino acids. Trimming shortened V by 0 bases and J by 7 bases, and 4 bases separated the two germline ends. The CDR3 loop is CASSLAGTQYF. Partial CDR3 DNA: TGTGCCAGCAGCTTGGCGGGGACC.

For this clone: The sequenced fragment ends 3 residues before the CDR3 boundary, so the rest is inferred from the germline J gene. V is TRBV7-9 and J is TRBJ1-1; D possibly corresponds to TRBD1 (6 bases). V shed 6 bases and J shed 3 bases, with 17 bases lying between them. Germline V gene sequence: CDR1 SEHNR, CDR2 FQNEAQ (reference sequence). The CDR3 extends over 15 amino acids. The CDR3 bases that were read are TGTGCCAGCAGTTCTATCAGGGGAAGGGACACTGAA. This codes for CASSSIRGRDTE. The CDR3 in full is CASSSIRGRDTEAFF.

As concerns this clone: The read ends 3 residues before the CDR3 terminus; that terminus is restored from the germline J gene. This chain connects TRBV18 to TRBJ2-5; D perhaps matches TRBD2 (5 bases). Deletions cut 3 bases from V and 4 bases from J, with 12 bases between. The CDR3 covers 14 residues. In germline, CDR1 is KGHSH, CDR2 LQKENI. The CDR3 reads CASSPPGLLETQYF. The part of the CDR3 DNA that was read is TGTGCCAGCTCACCTCCAGGACTCCTAGAGACC.

A few counts support this clone. The read halts 3 residues ahead of the CDR3 end, with the missing end drawn from the germline J gene. The rearrangement uses TRBV7-9 and TRBJ1-3; TRBD1 matches 8 bases. The CDR3 totals 14 residues. V trimming: 3 bases; J trimming: 4 bases; junction bases outside the gene matches: 2. CDR1 and CDR2 from the germline V gene are SEHNR and FQNEAQ (reference sequence). The CDR3 DNA, read in part, is TGTGCCAGCAGCTTGGACAGGGCCGGAAACACC. As protein: CASSLDRAGNT. The complete CDR3 protein is CASSLDRAGNTIYF.

In its sample, this clone was seen a few times. The read falls 3 residues short of the CDR3 end, and the missing part is taken from the germline J gene. The chain carries TRBV18 and TRBJ2-3, with TRBD1 matching over 9 bases. V shed 5 bases and J 3 bases; nucleotides not matched to a gene: 6. CDR1 is KGHSH and CDR2 is LQKENI in the germline V gene. CDR3 length: 15 residues. Partial CDR3 DNA: TGTGCCAGCTCAGCCAGGGACAGGGCTACAGATACG. Its protein is CASSARDRATDT. The whole CDR3 is CASSARDRATDTQYF.

This clone was counted ten times or more. Sequencing ends 3 residues short of the CDR3 end; the germline J gene provides the rest. The gene calls are TRBV29-1 and TRBJ2-3; possible D gene TRBD1, 5 bases. This CDR3 region has 16 residues. The V gene lost 0 bases and the J gene lost 2 bases, with 15 bases spanning the gap. Germline V gene sequence: CDR1 SQVTM, CDR2 ANQGSEA. The CDR3 loop is CSVEDRNQGATDTQYF. The part of the CDR3 DNA that was read is TGCAGCGTTGAAGATAGGAATCAGGGCGCCACAGATACG.

This clone was counted ten times or more. Read coverage stops 3 residues before the CDR3 terminus; the germline J gene supplies the remainder. The chain combines TRBV12-5 with TRBJ2-7, with a weak D call TRBD1 (6 bases). V lost 2 bases and J lost 2, with 13 bases in between. In germline, CDR1 is LGHNT, CDR2 FRNRAP. The CDR3 has 15 amino acids. The sequenced part of the CDR3 DNA is TGTGCTAGTGGTTTGACCCGGGACACAACCTACGAG. This sequence encodes CASGLTRDTTYE. The complete CDR3 protein is CASGLTRDTTYEQYF.

This clone was counted at least ten times. The read falls 3 residues short of the CDR3 end, and the missing part is taken from the germline J gene. This rearrangement joins TRBV5-6 to TRBJ1-5; the D gene is possibly TRBD1 (6 bases). The germline gives CDR1 SGHDT, CDR2 YYEEEE. The ends were cut back, 3 bases at V and 6 bases at J, with 16 bases in the middle. There are 15 residues in the CDR3. The CDR3: CASSSWTVWGQPQHF. Partial CDR3 DNA: TGTGCCAGCAGCTCCTGGACAGTTTGGGGTCAGCCC. The full variable domain, completed using reference TRBV5-6 and TRBJ1-5, is DAGVTQSPTHLIKTRGQQVTLRCSPKSGHDTVSWYQQALGQGPQFIFQYYEEEERQRGNFPDRFSGHQFPNYSSELNVNALLLGDSALYLCASSSWTVWGQPQHFGDGTRLSIL.

Comments on this clone: The CDR3 end is not reached by the read, which stops 3 residues before it; the germline J gene fills it in. This chain links TRBV7-2 with TRBJ2-3; D possibly corresponds to TRBD2 (6 bases). CDR3 size: 14 residues. Germline assignment: CDR1 SGHTA and CDR2 FQGNSA. V shed 1 base and J shed 4 bases, with 9 bases lying between them. The sequenced part of the CDR3 DNA is TGTGCCAGCAGCTTAGTGTCTAGCGCAGATACG. Translating it yields CASSLVSSADT. The whole CDR3 is CASSLVSSADTQYF.

This clone showed up many times. The CDR3 is cut off 3 residues early in the read; its end comes from the germline J gene. The chain recombines TRBV5-5 with TRBJ2-1, with D tentatively TRBD1 (6 bases). V lost 6 bases and J lost 8, with 21 bases in between. The CDR3 loop spans 15 amino acids. Germline CDR1 is SGHKS and CDR2 is YYEKEE (reference sequence). CDR3 amino acids: CASKVQGRVGDEQFF. CDR3 DNA (partial): TGTGCCAGCAAAGTACAGGGAAGAGTGGGGGATGAG. The full variable domain, completed using reference TRBV5-5 and TRBJ2-1, is DAGVTQSPTHLIKTRGQQVTLRCSPISGHKSVSWYQQVLGQGPQFIFQYYEKEERGRGNFPDRFSARQFPNYSSELNVNALLLGDSALYLCASKVQGRVGDEQFFGPGTRLTVL.

This clone was observed many times. The read terminates 3 residues ahead of where the CDR3 ends, so the germline J gene completes it. V gene TRBV7-6 combines with J gene TRBJ1-5; 11 bases are shared with TRBD1. Germline V CDR1 and CDR2: SGHVS, FNYEAQ. J lost 3 bases, V lost 1 base, and 2 bases had no gene match. The CDR3 is 16 amino acids. The covered CDR3 bases are TGTGCCAGCAGCTTAGGGACAGGGGGCCCCAATCAGCCC. Protein: CASSLGTGGPNQP. The whole CDR3 reads CASSLGTGGPNQPQHF.

This clone occurred a few times. One end of the junction fails to match germline, which may point to a read error. Sequencing ends 3 residues short of the CDR3 end; the germline J gene provides the rest. The chain combines TRBV7-9 with TRBJ1-1, with unresolved D. Germline CDR1 is SEHNR and CDR2 is FQNEAQ (reference sequence). The CDR3 contains 12 residues. The sequenced CDR3 bases are TGTTCCAGCAGCCGAAGGGTTACTGAA. Translating it yields CSSSRRVTE. The complete CDR3 protein is CSSSRRVTEAFF.

This clone was seen only a few times. Sequencing ends 3 residues short of the CDR3 end; the germline J gene provides the rest. The chain employs TRBV18 and TRBJ1-2; D perhaps matches TRBD1 (5 bases). Germline CDR1 and CDR2: KGHSH and LQKENI. The CDR3 is 14 residues long. The DNA read from the CDR3 is TGTGCCAGCTCACCCGATGCCGGGGGTATGCGG. Translated: CASSPDAGGMR. The whole CDR3 is CASSPDAGGMRYTF.

This clone has a handful of counts. CDR3 residues: CASSTSVGSAGGLYGTQYF. The CDR3 DNA, read in part, is TGTGCCAGTAGTACCTCCGTCGGGTCGGCGGGGGGGCTATATGGCACG. The J gene is TRBJ2-3, the V gene TRBV19; TRBD2 agrees at 9 bases. The read halts 3 residues ahead of the CDR3 end, with the missing end drawn from the germline J gene. The V gene's germline CDR1 is LNHDA and CDR2 SQIVND (reference sequence). This CDR3 has 19 residues.

This clone was seen a few times. Read coverage stops 3 residues before the CDR3 terminus; the germline J gene supplies the remainder. The chain recombines TRBV6-2 or TRBV6-3 with TRBJ2-3, with 9 bases lining up with TRBD2. Germline CDR1 and CDR2: MNHEY and SVGEGT. V was pared by 6 bases and J by 2 bases, with 12 bases of the junction left unmatched. CDR3 length: 17 amino acids. CDR3 sequence reads: CASSQTATSGNTDTQYF. CDR3 bases read: TGTGCCAGCAGCCAAACCGCGACTAGCGGAAACACAGATACG.

This clone came up many times. The read falls 3 residues short of the CDR3 end, and the missing part is taken from the germline J gene. This sequence joins TRBV7-3 and TRBJ2-1, with D possibly TRBD2 on 7 matching bases. Germline V gives CDR1 SGHTA, CDR2 FQGTGA. The CDR3 runs 16 residues. The V and J ends lost 5 bases and 2 bases respectively, with 16 bases between them. CDR3 sequence reads: CASSPRGGQTYNEQFF. CDR3 DNA (partial): TGTGCCAGCAGCCCAAGGGGGGGGCAAACCTACAATGAG.

This clone was observed many times. Sequencing ends 3 residues short of the CDR3 end; the germline J gene provides the rest. The chain recombines TRBV5-1 with TRBJ2-1; TRBD2 aligns across 7 bases. V lost 3 bases, J lost 0 bases, and 3 bases stayed unmatched. This CDR3 spans 15 amino acids. Germline V gene sequence: CDR1 SGHRS, CDR2 YFSETQ. The CDR3 loop is CASSSERGSYNEQFF. CDR3 bases read: TGCGCCAGCAGCTCCGAGCGGGGCTCCTACAATGAG.

Many counts were recorded for this clone. The CDR3 is cut off 3 residues early in the read; its end comes from the germline J gene. The gene calls are TRBV30 and TRBJ2-1; TRBD2 agrees at 10 bases. J lost 6 bases, V lost 3 bases, and 5 bases had no gene match. Per germline, CDR1 GTSNPN and CDR2 SVGIG (reference sequence). The CDR3 consists of 14 residues. The CDR3 bases that were read are TGTGCCTGGAGCCTACTAGCGGGGATCAATGAG. Translating gives CAWSLLAGINE. In full, the CDR3 is CAWSLLAGINEQFF.

This clone was seen more than once but under ten times. With the read ending 3 residues before the CDR3 end, the germline J gene is used to fill in that end. The rearrangement uses TRBV7-8 and TRBJ2-3; a weak D match, TRBD2 (5 bases). Trimming took off 5 bases at V and 6 bases at J, with 9 bases between the two ends. CDR3 length equals 12 residues. Per the germline V gene, CDR1 is SGHVS and CDR2 is FQNEAQ. The CDR3 spells CASSMERDTQYF. The sequenced CDR3 bases are TGTGCCAGCAGCATGGAGCGGGATACG.

This clone was seen only a few times. The CDR3 extends 3 residues past the end of the read, so its final part is completed from the germline J gene. The V call is TRBV18, the J call TRBJ2-1; 10 nucleotides match TRBD2. CDR1 and CDR2 (germline): KGHSH, LQKENI. This CDR3 has 17 amino acids. The trim removed 2 bases at V and 7 bases at J, leaving 11 bases unmatched. CDR3 amino acids: CASSPDFSGGAFNEQFF. The sequenced part of the CDR3 DNA is TGTGCCAGCTCACCAGACTTCAGCGGGGGGGCCTTTAATGAG. The variable domain in full, completed from reference TRBV18 and TRBJ2-1, reads NAGVMQNPRHLVRRRGQEARLRCSPMKGHSHVYWYRQLPEEGLKFMVYLQKENIIDESGMPKERFSAEFPKEGPSILRIQQVVRGDSAAYFCASSPDFSGGAFNEQFFGPGTRLTVL.

Many counts were recorded for this clone. The covered CDR3 bases are TGTGCCAGTAAGGGACAGGGGGTGTATAACACTGAA. Protein product: CASKGQGVYNTE. In full, the CDR3 is CASKGQGVYNTEAFF. This rearrangement joins TRBV19 to TRBJ1-1, with 11 bases that match TRBD1. Coverage ceases 3 residues before the CDR3 finishes, and the germline J gene fills in the end. The V gene's germline CDR1 is LNHDA and CDR2 SQIVND (reference sequence). V lost 7 bases, J lost 2 bases, and 6 bases stayed unmatched. CDR3 length: 15 amino acids.

In this sample, this clone turned up many times. The read halts 3 residues ahead of the CDR3 end, with the missing end drawn from the germline J gene. The chain joins TRBV20-1 to TRBJ2-3; 9 bases map to TRBD1. The CDR3 is 13 residues long. CDR1 and CDR2 from the germline V gene are DFQATT and SNEGSKA (reference sequence). The ends lost 2 bases at V and 8 bases at J; junction bases unmatched: 5. CDR3 in amino acids: CSARTGGPLTQYF. The covered CDR3 bases are TGCAGTGCTAGAACAGGGGGCCCTCTTACG.

This clone was counted a few times. The CDR3 extends 3 residues past the end of the read, so its final part is completed from the germline J gene. This chain connects TRBV6-2 or TRBV6-3 to TRBJ2-6; weak D call: TRBD1 (6 bases). Germline assignment: CDR1 MNHEY and CDR2 SVGEGT. This CDR3 is built from 16 residues. V was clipped by 5 bases and J by 2 bases, with 13 bases between them. This CDR3 reads CASSTEYRAGANVLTF. The CDR3 DNA, read in part, is TGTGCCAGCAGTACGGAATACAGGGCTGGGGCCAACGTC.

This clone showed up just a few times. The read comes to an end 3 residues before the CDR3 does, leaving the germline J gene to fill in the end. V usage is TRBV5-6 and J usage is TRBJ2-5; D perhaps matches TRBD1 (5 bases). The V end lost 2 bases, the J end lost 7 bases, and 15 bases lay between the germline ends. The CDR3 length is 14 residues. Germline CDR1 reads SGHDT; CDR2 reads YYEEEE. This CDR3 is CASSLVQGAGTQYF. CDR3 DNA, as far as it was read: TGTGCCAGCAGCTTAGTACAAGGGGCCGGGACC.